This is a list of T cell receptor beta chains from one sample in a study of T cells after yellow fever vaccination. TCRdb re-analysed the 5' RACE reads in MiXCR, keeping a single row per CDR3 protein. The sample has 250,000 to 400,000 distinct CDR3 sequences; roughly 4.3% are singletons. The source material was PBMCs, sampled 5 days after the yellow fever booster vaccination. These receptors all stem from a man younger than 30 who received the YFV17D yellow fever vaccine. Each CDR3 is given with its conserved first and last residue. The order of the fields is J gene, D gene, V gene, clone size, CDR3 DNA, CDR3 protein. A D gene is named only where the DNA matches it firmly. For some rows the clone size is stated as once, few or many, or as a class when expanded; others skip it.

TRBJ2-5 . TRBV7-2 . TGTGCCAGCCGGTGGGGGGAGACCCAGTACTTC CASRWGETQYF
TRBJ1-3 . TRBV5-1 . TGCGCCAGCAGCACAGCCGGCAACTCTGGAAACACCATATATTTT CASSTAGNSGNTIYF
TRBJ2-5 . TRBV7-2 . TGTGCCAGCAGCTTGAGTAGGGAGAGAACCCAGTACTTC CASSLSRERTQYF
TRBJ2-1 TRBD2 TRBV7-3 few TGTGCCAGCAGCGCGCAACCCGGACTAGCGGGGGGAGGTGAGCAGTTCTTC CASSAQPGLAGGGEQFF
TRBJ2-7 . TRBV13 . TGTGCCAGCAGCTTAGGCCCTGGGGGCGGAAGGTACGAGCAGTACTTC CASSLGPGGGRYEQYF
TRBJ1-5 . TRBV6-6 . TGTGCCAGCAGTTACTCAACGGGGGCCTCGATACAGCCCCAGCATTTT CASSYSTGASIQPQHF
TRBJ2-5 . TRBV14 few TGTGCCAGCAGCCAAGATCTGTGGACCCAGTACTTC CASSQDLWTQYF
TRBJ2-3 . TRBV7-2 many TGTGCCAGCAGCTCTCTAGGCCTTACCGGAGATACGCAGTATTTT CASSSLGLTGDTQYF
TRBJ2-3 TRBD2 TRBV3-1 . TGTGCCAGCAGCCAAGAATGGGAACTAGCGGGGGGTTTCACAGATACGCAGTATTTT CASSQEWELAGGFTDTQYF
TRBJ2-5 TRBD2 TRBV3-1 once TGTGCCAGCAGCCAAGTTCGGGAGGGGGGAGAGACCCAGTACTTC CASSQVREGGETQYF
TRBJ2-1 . TRBV5-1 . TGCGCCAGCAGCTTGGTCGGGGGCCGGTACAATGAGCAGTTCTTC CASSLVGGRYNEQFF
TRBJ2-2 TRBD2 TRBV6-6 . TGTGCCAGCAGCCGCCGCAGGGGACTAGTAAACACCGGGGAGCTGTTTTTT CASSRRRGLVNTGELFF
TRBJ2-5 . TRBV6-5 . TGTGCCAGCAGCCCGGGCCCGGGGGGACATTGGGAGACCCAGTACTTC CASSPGPGGHWETQYF
TRBJ2-5 . TRBV20-1 . TGCAGTGCTAGGGAGGACTCAAAAGAGACCCAGTACTTC CSAREDSKETQYF
TRBJ2-7 . TRBV6-2/TRBV6-3 many TGTGCCAGCAGGGAGGGATACGAGCAGTACTTC CASREGYEQYF
TRBJ2-5 TRBD1 TRBV23-1 many TGCGCAGTGGTCCTCGTTGGCAGGGGGCAAGAGACCCAGTACTTC CAVVLVGRGQETQYF
TRBJ1-4 TRBD1 TRBV5-1 many TGCGCCAGCAGCTTGGCGTCTCGGACAGGTTCTGAAAAACTGTTTTTT CASSLASRTGSEKLFF
TRBJ2-1 TRBD2 TRBV11-3 many TGTGCCAGCAGCTCCGGGGGGGGCCACCCCTACAATGAGCAGTTCTTC CASSSGGGHPYNEQFF
TRBJ2-5 . TRBV20-1 many TGCAGTGCTCCCGGGGGTAGCGGTACGGGGGAGACCCAGTACTTC CSAPGGSGTGETQYF
TRBJ2-1 TRBD2 TRBV10-3 few TGTGCCATCAGTGAGTCCAAAGCGGGGGGACTCAATGAGCAGTTCTTC CAISESKAGGLNEQFF
TRBJ2-3 . TRBV5-1 many TGTGCCAGCAGTTTAGGGGGGGCGGCAGATACGCAGTATTTT CASSLGGAADTQYF
TRBJ2-5 . TRBV5-1 few TGCGCCAGCAGCTCCCCGAGGGGTTCGCGGGAGACCCAGTACTTC CASSSPRGSRETQYF
TRBJ2-5 TRBD2 TRBV29-1 many TGCAGCGAGCGGCAGCGGGGGAAAGAGACCCAGTACTTC CSERQRGKETQYF
TRBJ1-4 TRBD1 TRBV4-1 . TGCGCCAGCAGCCGTGGGACAGCTAATGAAAAACTGTTTTTT CASSRGTANEKLFF
TRBJ2-1 . TRBV7-6 many TGTGCCAGCAGCGTCAGAGGCGATGAGCAGTTCTTC CASSVRGDEQFF
TRBJ1-1 . TRBV7-2 . TGTGCCAGCAGCTCGCACCCTAACACTGAAGCTTTCTTT CASSSHPNTEAFF
TRBJ1-2 . TRBV20-1 many TGCAGTGCTCGAGACAGTCGATACCTACATGGCTACACCTTC CSARDSRYLHGYTF
TRBJ1-1 . TRBV7-2 many TGTGCCAGCAGCCACGGGTCGGGGAGGGCTTTCTTT CASSHGSGRAFF
TRBJ1-2 . TRBV12-3/TRBV12-4 . TGTGCCAGCAGTTTTACGGGGCAGGGGAAAGGCTACACCTTC CASSFTGQGKGYTF
TRBJ2-5 . TRBV5-1 many TGCGCCAGCAGCTTGGACCTGCAGGGGACCCAGTACTTC CASSLDLQGTQYF
TRBJ1-1 . TRBV15 few TGTGCCACCAGCAGAGGGGCCGGGACATCTAACACTGAAGCTTTCTTT CATSRGAGTSNTEAFF
TRBJ1-2 . TRBV4-3 few TGCGCCAGCAGCCAAGAAATTGGGGTATCAAATCGCTATGGCTACACCTTC CASSQEIGVSNRYGYTF
TRBJ1-5 . TRBV20-1 many TGCAGTGCTAGAGTCGGACACGCACCCTATGGCAATCAGCCCCAGCATTTT CSARVGHAPYGNQPQHF
TRBJ2-1 . TRBV6-2/TRBV6-3 few TGTGCCAGCAGTTACGGGGCCGGAAATGAGCAGTTCTTC CASSYGAGNEQFF
TRBJ1-5 . TRBV6-5 . TGTGCCAGTACACAGGGAACCAATCAGCCCCAGCATTTT CASTQGTNQPQHF
TRBJ2-1 . TRBV29-1 few TGCAGCGTTCATCGTCAGGGGTCAGAGCAGTTCTTC CSVHRQGSEQFF
TRBJ1-2 . TRBV6-2/TRBV6-3 . TGTGCCAGCGGGGACCGGAGTGGAAACTATGGCTACACCTTC CASGDRSGNYGYTF
TRBJ2-5 TRBD2 TRBV9 many TGTGCCAGCAGCGTTAGCGGGTCGGGGGAGACCCAGTACTTC CASSVSGSGETQYF
TRBJ1-4 . TRBV5-6 . TGTGCCAGCAGCTATGCAACTAATGAAAAACTGTTTTTT CASSYATNEKLFF
TRBJ2-3 TRBD2 TRBV15 few TGTGCCACCAGCAGAGTAAGGGGCGGGGGGGCAGATACGCAGTATTTT CATSRVRGGGADTQYF
TRBJ2-3 . TRBV7-3 many TGTGCCAGCAGCTCCAGTACAGGCCGCACAGATACGCAGTATTTT CASSSSTGRTDTQYF
TRBJ2-3 . TRBV4-3 . TGCGCCAGCAGCCCCGGCTTGGCGGGAACCACAGATACGCAGTATTTT CASSPGLAGTTDTQYF
TRBJ2-1 TRBD2 TRBV20-1 . TGCAGTGCTAGGGGTATTGGGGGGGGCTACAATGAGCAGTTCTTC CSARGIGGGYNEQFF
TRBJ1-2 . TRBV12-3/TRBV12-4 few TGTGCCAGCCGTGAGACAGTGGGGGGGAACTATGGCTACACCTTC CASRETVGGNYGYTF
TRBJ1-2 . TRBV7-9 . TGTGCCAGCAGCTTGTGGGTGAGGGGGTACCTCAACTATGGCTACACCTTC CASSLWVRGYLNYGYTF
TRBJ2-3 . TRBV10-1 . TGCGCCCTTTGCGAACCTCATTCCTCTAGCACAGATACGCAGTATTTT CALCEPHSSSTDTQYF